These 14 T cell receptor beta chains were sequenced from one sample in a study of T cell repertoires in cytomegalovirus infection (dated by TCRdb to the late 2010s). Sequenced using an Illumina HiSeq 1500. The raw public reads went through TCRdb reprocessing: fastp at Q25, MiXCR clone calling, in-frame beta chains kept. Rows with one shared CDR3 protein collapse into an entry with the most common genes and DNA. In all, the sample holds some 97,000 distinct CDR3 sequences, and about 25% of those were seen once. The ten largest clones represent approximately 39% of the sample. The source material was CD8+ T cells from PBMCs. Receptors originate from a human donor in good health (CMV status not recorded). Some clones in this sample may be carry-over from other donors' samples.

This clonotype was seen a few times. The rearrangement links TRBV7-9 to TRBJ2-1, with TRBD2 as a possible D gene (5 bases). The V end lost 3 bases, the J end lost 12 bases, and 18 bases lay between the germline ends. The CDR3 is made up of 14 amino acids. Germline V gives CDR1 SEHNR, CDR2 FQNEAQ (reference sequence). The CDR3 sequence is CASSFGEPSWGQFF. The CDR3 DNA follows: TGTGCCAGCAGCTTCGGGGAGCCTTCTTGGGGGCAGTTCTTC.

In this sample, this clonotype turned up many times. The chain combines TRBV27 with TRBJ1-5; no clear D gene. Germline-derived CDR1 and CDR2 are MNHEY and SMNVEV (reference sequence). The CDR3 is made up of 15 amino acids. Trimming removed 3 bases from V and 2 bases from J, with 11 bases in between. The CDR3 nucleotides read TGTGCCAGCAGTTTTGGCGCGGATGGCAATCAGCCCCAGCATTTT. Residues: CASSFGADGNQPQHF.

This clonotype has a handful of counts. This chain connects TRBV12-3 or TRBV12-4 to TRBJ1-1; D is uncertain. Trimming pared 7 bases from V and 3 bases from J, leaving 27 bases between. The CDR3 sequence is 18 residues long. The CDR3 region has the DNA TGTGCCAGCACTTTCTACATGCTTCGACGCGTAGGGTACACTGAAGCTTTCTTT. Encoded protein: CASTFYMLRRVGYTEAFF.

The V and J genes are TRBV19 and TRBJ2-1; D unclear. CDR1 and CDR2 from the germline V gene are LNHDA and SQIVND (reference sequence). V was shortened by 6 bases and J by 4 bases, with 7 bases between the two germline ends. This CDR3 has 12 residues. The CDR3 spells CASSGLYNEQFF. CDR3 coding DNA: TGTGCCAGTAGCGGGTTATACAATGAGCAGTTCTTC.

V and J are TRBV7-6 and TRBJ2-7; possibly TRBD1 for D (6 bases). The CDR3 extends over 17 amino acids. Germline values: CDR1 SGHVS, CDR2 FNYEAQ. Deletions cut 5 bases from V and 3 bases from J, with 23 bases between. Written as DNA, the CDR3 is TGTGCCAGCAGCCCGACTCCGCCCACAGGGTTCAACTACGAGCAGTACTTC. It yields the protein CASSPTPPTGFNYEQYF.

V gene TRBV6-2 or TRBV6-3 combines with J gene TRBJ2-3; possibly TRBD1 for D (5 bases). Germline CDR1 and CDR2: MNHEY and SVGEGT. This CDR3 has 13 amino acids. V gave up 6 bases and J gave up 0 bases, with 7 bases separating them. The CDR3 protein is CASSQGSTDTQYF. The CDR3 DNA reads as TGTGCCAGCAGCCAGGGTAGCACAGATACGCAGTATTTT.

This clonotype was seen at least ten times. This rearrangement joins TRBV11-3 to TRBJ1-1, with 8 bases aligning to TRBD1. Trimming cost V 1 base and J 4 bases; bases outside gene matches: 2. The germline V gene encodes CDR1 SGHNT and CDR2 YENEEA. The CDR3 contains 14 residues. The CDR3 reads CASSLGQGFTEAFF. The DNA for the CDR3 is TGTGCCAGCAGCTTAGGACAGGGGTTCACTGAAGCTTTCTTT.

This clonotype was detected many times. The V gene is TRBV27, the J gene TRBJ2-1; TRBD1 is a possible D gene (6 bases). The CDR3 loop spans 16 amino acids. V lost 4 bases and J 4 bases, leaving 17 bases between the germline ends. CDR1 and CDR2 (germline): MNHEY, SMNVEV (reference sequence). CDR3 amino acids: CASSSRQAWRYNEQFF. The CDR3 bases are TGTGCCAGCAGTTCCCGACAGGCCTGGAGGTACAATGAGCAGTTCTTC.

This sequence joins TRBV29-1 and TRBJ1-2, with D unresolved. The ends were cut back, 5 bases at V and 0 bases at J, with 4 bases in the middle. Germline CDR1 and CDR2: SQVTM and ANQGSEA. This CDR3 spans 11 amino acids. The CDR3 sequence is CSVRTNYGYTF. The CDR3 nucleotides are TGCAGCGTTCGCACTAACTATGGCTACACCTTC.

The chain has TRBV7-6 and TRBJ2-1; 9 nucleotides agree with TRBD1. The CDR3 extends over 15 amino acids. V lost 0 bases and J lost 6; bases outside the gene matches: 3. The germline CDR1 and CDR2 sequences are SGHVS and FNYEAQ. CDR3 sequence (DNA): TGTGCCAGCAGCTTAGCGGGACAGGGTTTCAATGAGCAGTTCTTC. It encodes CASSLAGQGFNEQFF.

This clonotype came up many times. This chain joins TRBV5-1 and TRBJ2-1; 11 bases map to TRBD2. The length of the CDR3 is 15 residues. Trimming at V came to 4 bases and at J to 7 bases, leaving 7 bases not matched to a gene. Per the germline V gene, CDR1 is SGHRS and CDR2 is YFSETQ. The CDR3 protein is CASSTTSGGTNEQFF. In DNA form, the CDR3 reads TGCGCCAGCAGCACTACTAGCGGGGGCACGAATGAGCAGTTCTTC.

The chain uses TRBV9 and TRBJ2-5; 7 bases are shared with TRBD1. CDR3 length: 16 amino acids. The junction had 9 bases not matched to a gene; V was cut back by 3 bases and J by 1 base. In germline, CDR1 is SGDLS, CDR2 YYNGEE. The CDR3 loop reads CASSAPQQGTQETQYF. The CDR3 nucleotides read TGTGCCAGCAGCGCGCCCCAACAGGGGACCCAAGAGACCCAGTACTTC. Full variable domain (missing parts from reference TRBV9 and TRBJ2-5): DSGVTQTPKHLITATGQRVTLRCSPRSGDLSVYWYQQSLDQGLQFLIQYYNGEERAKGNILERFSAQQFPDLHSELNLSSLELGDSALYFCASSAPQQGTQETQYFGPGTRLLVL.

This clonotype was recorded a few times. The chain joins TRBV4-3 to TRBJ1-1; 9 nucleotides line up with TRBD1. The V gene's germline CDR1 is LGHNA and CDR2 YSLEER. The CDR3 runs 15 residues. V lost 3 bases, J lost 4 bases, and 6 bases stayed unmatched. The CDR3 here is CASSQDRGLGTEAFF. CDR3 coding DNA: TGCGCCAGCAGCCAGGACAGGGGTTTGGGCACTGAAGCTTTCTTT.

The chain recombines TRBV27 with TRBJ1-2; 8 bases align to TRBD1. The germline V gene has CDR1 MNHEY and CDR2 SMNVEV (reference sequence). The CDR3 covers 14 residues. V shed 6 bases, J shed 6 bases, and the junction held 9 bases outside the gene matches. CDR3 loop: CASSNLRGRDGYTF. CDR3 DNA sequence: TGTGCCAGCAGCAACCTCAGGGGGCGGGATGGCTACACCTTC.